This T cell receptor beta chain was recorded in a study of T-cell reconstitution after alpha-beta-depleted transplantation in children. Comment on this clonotype: Antigen unknown.

General study findings and limits: There were reportedly several hundred expanded graft clones from which alpha-beta T cells came about two months after transplant. Day-60 TCRbeta diversity that was high in some patients was derived from surviving recipient T cells and thymic progenitors.

The TCRbeta library was prepared with unique molecular identifiers. Via MiXCR, TCRdb re-called the PCR reads, giving one row per CDR3 protein. The table shows roughly 400,000 distinct CDR3 sequences, with roughly 44% occurring only once. This CDR3 is built from 17 residues. The V end lost 1 base, the J end lost 2 bases, and 17 bases lay between the germline ends. CDR1 LGHNA and CDR2 YNFKEQ come from the germline V gene. The receptor's source is a girl aged 2 to 10 with aplastic anemia, due to receive a stem cell transplant. The chain recombines TRBV4-2 with TRBJ2-5; D tentatively reads TRBD1 or TRBD2 (6 bases each). The sample was PBMCs, taken before TCRalphabeta/CD19-depleted stem cell transplant. CDR3 DNA sequence: TGTGCCAGCAGCCAAGCCTTTCGTCAGGGGAGGCAAGAGACCCAGTACTTC. Its protein product is CASSQAFRQGRQETQYF.